These 18 T cell receptor beta chains were sequenced from one sample in a study of cytomegalovirus exposure and HLA in healthy donors. Method: immunoSEQ multiplex PCR; TCRdb's copy keeps in-frame clones and lacks some. The sample lists 120,000 or so clones; roughly 82% were seen once. The specimen was PBMCs. The receptors shown here come from a man in his late teens or twenties in good health and CMV-seronegative.

The chain couples TRBV6-5 to TRBJ1-6; 10 nucleotides agree with TRBD1. The germline V gene has CDR1 MNHEY and CDR2 SVGAGI. The CDR3 consists of 16 residues. Trimming at V came to 2 bases and at J to 7 bases, leaving 5 bases not matched to a gene. In nucleotides, the CDR3 is TGTGCCAGCAGTTACGGCGGACAGGGGGGCAATTCACCCCTCCACTTT. Translating it yields CASSYGGQGGNSPLHF.

This clone was seen just once. The chain has TRBV29-1 and TRBJ1-1; a weak D match, TRBD1 (5 bases). Looked up from germline, CDR1 is SQVTM and CDR2 is ANQGSEA. This CDR3 region has 12 residues. The V end lost 7 bases, the J end lost 0 bases, and 9 bases lay between the germline ends. This CDR3 is CSARAVNTEAFF. Here the CDR3 DNA reads TGCAGCGCCAGGGCCGTGAACACTGAAGCTTTCTTT.

The chain recombines TRBV5-1 with TRBJ2-1; no clear D. Germline CDR1 reads SGHRS; CDR2 reads YFSETQ. This CDR3 spans 14 amino acids. V shed 4 bases and J shed 7 bases, with 15 bases lying between them. CDR3: CASSNSYSVNEQFF. For the CDR3, the DNA is TGCGCCAGCAGCAACTCCTACTCGGTTAATGAGCAGTTCTTC.

This chain uses TRBV7-2 with TRBJ2-5; 8 nucleotides align to TRBD1. The CDR3 has 14 amino acids. Unmatched junction bases numbered 7, after V lost 5 bases and J lost 5 bases. Germline loops: CDR1 SGHTA, CDR2 FQGNSA. CDR3 nucleotide sequence: TGTGCCAGCAGCGTCAACAGGGGGGTCGAGACCCAGTACTTC. It is translated as CASSVNRGVETQYF. Using reference TRBV7-2 and TRBJ2-5 for the parts outside the CDR3, the full variable domain is GAGVSQSPSNKVTEKGKDVELRCDPISGHTALYWYRQSLGQGLEFLIYFQGNSAPDKSGLPSDRFSAERTGGSVSTLTIQRTQQEDSAVYLCASSVNRGVETQYFGPGTRLLVL.

This chain joins TRBV27 and TRBJ2-1; D is uncertain. Trimming cost V 3 bases and J 5 bases, with 8 bases left between them. The CDR3 length is 13 residues. Germline lookup yields CDR1 MNHEY and CDR2 SMNVEV (reference sequence). The CDR3 DNA is TGTGCCAGCAGTTTTACTGGAGACAATGAGCAGTTCTTC. It specifies CASSFTGDNEQFF.

This chain links TRBV19 with TRBJ2-3; TRBD2 matches at 9 bases. Per germline, CDR1 LNHDA and CDR2 SQIVND (reference sequence). V lost 7 bases, J lost 4 bases, and 9 bases stayed unmatched. CDR3 length: 15 amino acids. The chain's CDR3 is CASTLGAGGADTQYF. The CDR3 DNA sequence: TGTGCCAGTACCCTGGGAGCGGGGGGTGCAGATACGCAGTATTTT.

The chain links TRBV5-4 to TRBJ2-4; TRBD2 is a possible D gene (7 bases). Germline CDR1 is SGHNT and CDR2 is YYREEE (reference sequence). V lost 4 bases to trimming and J lost 0 bases, with 26 bases between them. CDR3 size: 20 residues. CDR3 protein: CASSPRAGAHHPLAKNIQYF. In DNA form, the CDR3 reads TGTGCCAGCAGCCCACGGGCGGGGGCTCACCATCCACTAGCCAAAAACATTCAGTACTTC. Combining the CDR3 with reference TRBV5-4 and TRBJ2-4 gives the whole variable domain ETGVTQSPTHLIKTRGQQVTLRCSSQSGHNTVSWYQQALGQGPQFIFQYYREEENGRGNFPPRFSGLQFPNYSSELNVNALELDDSALYLCASSPRAGAHHPLAKNIQYFGAGTRLSVL.

The V call is TRBV4-1, the J call TRBJ2-7; TRBD2 matches at 13 bases. The CDR3 length is 15 residues. Per germline, CDR1 MGHRA and CDR2 YSYEKL. V shed 1 base, J shed 3 bases, and the junction held 0 bases outside the gene matches. The CDR3 region is CASSQGTSGGYEQYF. In DNA, the CDR3 is TGCGCCAGCAGCCAAGGGACTAGCGGGGGCTACGAGCAGTACTTC.

This CDR3 is CASSLSGRQSTDTQYF. For the CDR3, the DNA is TGTGCCAGCAGTTTAAGCGGGCGGCAGAGCACAGATACGCAGTATTTT. The genes are TRBV27 and TRBJ2-3; tentative D call: TRBD2 (6 bases). Trimming pared 2 bases from V and 0 bases from J, leaving 12 bases between. Germline-derived CDR1 and CDR2 are MNHEY and SMNVEV (reference sequence). The CDR3 consists of 16 residues.

This chain links TRBV30 with TRBJ2-3; 7 bases align to TRBD2. CDR3 size: 11 residues. The V gene's germline CDR1 is GTSNPN and CDR2 SVGIG (reference sequence). The CDR3 spells CAGGPQDTQYF. CDR3 nucleotide sequence: TGTGCGGGAGGGCCTCAGGATACGCAGTATTTT.

This clone showed up just once. The chain uses TRBV30 and TRBJ2-7; D gene unclear. CDR1 and CDR2 from the germline V gene are GTSNPN and SVGIG (reference sequence). The V end lost 2 bases, the J end lost 0 bases, and 8 bases lay between the germline ends. This CDR3 is built from 13 residues. The chain's CDR3 is CAWSFGDSYEQYF. The CDR3 DNA follows: TGTGCCTGGAGTTTCGGTGACTCCTACGAGCAGTACTTC.

This clone showed up just once. This sequence joins TRBV2 and TRBJ2-7; 14 bases are shared with TRBD2. The V gene end was trimmed by 4 bases and the J gene end by 2 bases; junction bases not matched to a gene: 10. The CDR3 totals 18 residues. CDR1 and CDR2 (germline): SNHLY, FYNNEI. The CDR3 here is CASSVPGLAGDATYEQYF. The CDR3 DNA reads as TGTGCCAGCAGTGTCCCGGGACTAGCGGGGGACGCTACCTACGAGCAGTACTTC.

The chain employs TRBV5-6 and TRBJ1-1; 7 nucleotides match TRBD1. The CDR3 is made up of 14 amino acids. The J segment lost 1 base and the V segment lost 4 bases, leaving 4 bases of the junction unmatched. Germline V lookup: CDR1 SGHDT, CDR2 YYEEEE. CDR3 nucleotide sequence: TGTGCCAGCAGCCGACAGGGAAGGAACACTGAAGCTTTCTTT. This encodes CASSRQGRNTEAFF.

The chain couples TRBV6-5 to TRBJ1-3, with D uncertain. Trimming took off 7 bases at V and 2 bases at J, with 12 bases between the two ends. The CDR3 extends over 14 amino acids. CDR1 MNHEY and CDR2 SVGAGI come from the germline V gene. This chain's CDR3 is CASTREAAGNTIYF. The CDR3 DNA sequence: TGTGCCAGCACGCGTGAGGCAGCTGGAAACACCATATATTTT.

The chain is built from TRBV11-2 and TRBJ1-6, with 10 bases fitting TRBD1. After removal of 1 base from V and 14 bases from J, the junction contained 2 bases not matched to a gene. The germline CDR1 and CDR2 sequences are SGHAT and FQNNGV. The CDR3 runs 13 residues. CDR3 DNA sequence: TGTGCCAGCAGCTTAGGGACAGGGGGTTCCCTCCACTTT. This sequence encodes CASSLGTGGSLHF.

This clone came up a few times. The chain recombines TRBV18 with TRBJ1-1; D not resolved. The V end was cut by 5 bases, the J end by 7 bases, with 8 bases between. Per germline, CDR1 KGHSH and CDR2 LQKENI. The CDR3 covers 11 residues. CDR3 loop: CASSGGHEAFF. The DNA of the CDR3 is TGTGCCAGCTCAGGAGGGCATGAAGCTTTCTTT.

This sequence joins TRBV18 and TRBJ2-7; TRBD2 might be the D (6 bases). Germline CDR1 KGHSH, CDR2 LQKENI. Trimming cost V 2 bases and J 3 bases, with 8 bases left between them. The length of the CDR3 is 13 residues. CDR3 DNA sequence: TGTGCCAGCTCACCAGGGGACTTCTACGAGCAGTACTTC. Its protein product is CASSPGDFYEQYF.

V gene TRBV30 combines with J gene TRBJ2-1; the match to TRBD2 covers 10 bases. This CDR3 has 16 residues. Germline V gene sequence: CDR1 GTSNPN, CDR2 SVGIG (reference sequence). Trimming took 5 bases from V and 3 from J; bases not matched to a gene: 10. The CDR3 spells CAWVGGAGGLYNEQFF. DNA of the CDR3: TGTGCCTGGGTGGGGGGAGCGGGAGGGCTCTACAATGAGCAGTTCTTC.